This T cell receptor (beta chain) was obtained from a study of blood T cell repertoires in COVID-19. Trimming took 0 bases from V and 5 from J, leaving 11 bases between them. CDR1 SGHRS and CDR2 YFSETQ come from the germline V gene. The CDR3 has 14 amino acids. Data came from immunoSEQ multiplex PCR; TCRdb stores just in-frame clones and leaves some out. The sample yields around 80,000 clones, over 75% seen once. This clone occurred once. This clonotype was sampled from a man of 80 years or more with acute or convalescent COVID-19. Sequenced: peripheral blood. The rearrangement joins TRBV5-1 to TRBJ1-1; the D is unclear. In DNA form, the CDR3 reads TGCGCCAGCAGCTTGGGGTGGGCAGGAACTGAAGCTTTCTTT. Its translation is CASSLGWAGTEAFF.